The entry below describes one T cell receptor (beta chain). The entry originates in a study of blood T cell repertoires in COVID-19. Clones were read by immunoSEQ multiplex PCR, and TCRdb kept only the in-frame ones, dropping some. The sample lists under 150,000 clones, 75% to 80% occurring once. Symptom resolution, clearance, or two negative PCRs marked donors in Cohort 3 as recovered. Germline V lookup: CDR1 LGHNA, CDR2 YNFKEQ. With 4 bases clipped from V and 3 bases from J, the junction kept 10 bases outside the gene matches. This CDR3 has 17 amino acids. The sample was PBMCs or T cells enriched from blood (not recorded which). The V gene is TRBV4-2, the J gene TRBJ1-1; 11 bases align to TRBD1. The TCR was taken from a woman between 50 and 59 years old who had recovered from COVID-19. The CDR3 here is CASSPSESGQGDTEAFF. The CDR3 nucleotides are TGTGCCAGCAGCCCCTCAGAGTCGGGACAGGGGGACACTGAAGCTTTCTTT.